These 22 T cell receptor beta chains originate from one sample sequenced in a study of shared clonotypes between healthy human individuals. The repertoire was sequenced with immunoSEQ multiplex PCR; TCRdb's copy has only in-frame clones and lacks some. The sample consists of over a million clones, approximately 78% of them appearing once. Input material: memory CD4+ T cells from PBMCs. Described subset: CD45RA-negative fraction. The receptors here all came from a young man in good health. Some clones in this sample may be carry-over from other donors' samples.

This chain joins TRBV13 and TRBJ2-4; 8 positions match TRBD1. Germline V gene sequence: CDR1 PRHDT, CDR2 FYEKMQ (reference sequence). The V gene end was trimmed by 2 bases and the J gene end by 2 bases; junction bases not matched to a gene: 2. CDR3 length: 15 amino acids. The CDR3 bases are TGTGCCAGCAGCTTACAGGGGGCGACCAAAAACATTCAGTACTTC. Translation: CASSLQGATKNIQYF.

The chain employs TRBV7-3 and TRBJ2-2; 8 nucleotides line up with TRBD2. The germline V gene has CDR1 SGHTA and CDR2 FQGTGA. This CDR3 spans 15 amino acids. Trimming took 6 bases from V and 7 from J; bases not matched to a gene: 10. The CDR3 DNA sequence: TGTGCCAGCAGTTTCAGCGGGAGTACGGGCGGGGAGCTGTTTTTT. Its translation: CASSFSGSTGGELFF.

In this sample, this clone turned up once. Other DNA sequences in this sample translate to the same CDR3. The chain joins TRBV6-5 to TRBJ2-3; D not resolved. V dropped 2 bases and J dropped 2 bases, with 5 bases sitting between them. The CDR3 contains 13 residues. The germline V gene encodes CDR1 MNHEY and CDR2 SVGAGI. The CDR3 region is CASSYPNTDTQYF. The CDR3 coding sequence is TGTGCCAGCAGTTACCCAAACACAGATACGCAGTATTTT.

Here the CDR3 DNA reads TGCGCCAGCAGCCCCTCCGGGGGGCCCAACTATGGCTACACCTTC. Its protein product is CASSPSGGPNYGYTF. V and J are TRBV5-1 and TRBJ1-2; perhaps TRBD1 as D (6 bases). The V end lost 4 bases, the J end lost 2 bases, and 15 bases lay between the germline ends. The CDR3 is made up of 15 amino acids. Per germline, CDR1 SGHRS and CDR2 YFSETQ.

The chain uses TRBV19 and TRBJ2-1; 8 positions match TRBD2. Trimming removed 3 bases from V and 5 bases from J; junction bases left unmatched: 6. There are 15 residues in the CDR3. Germline V gives CDR1 LNHDA, CDR2 SQIVND (reference sequence). The CDR3 spells CASSIQSGSDNEQFF. CDR3 coding DNA: TGTGCCAGTAGTATCCAAAGCGGGAGCGACAATGAGCAGTTCTTC.

V and J are TRBV6-1 and TRBJ1-1; D is possibly TRBD1 (6 bases). V lost 11 bases to trimming and J lost 3 bases, with 19 bases between them. Germline CDR1 and CDR2: MNHNS and SASEGT. The CDR3 has 14 amino acids. The CDR3 sequence: CAGTSGGGDTEAFF. CDR3 nucleotides: TGTGCCGGGACATCGGGCGGGGGGGACACTGAAGCTTTCTTT.

The V call is TRBV11-2, the J call TRBJ1-1, with 9 nucleotides matching TRBD1. The germline V gene has CDR1 SGHAT and CDR2 FQNNGV. CDR3 length: 14 residues. The J segment lost 4 bases and the V segment lost 4 bases, leaving 4 bases of the junction unmatched. CDR3 DNA: TGTGCCAGCAGCTCAGGGACAGGGTTCACTGAAGCTTTCTTT. It encodes CASSSGTGFTEAFF. The full variable domain, completed using reference TRBV11-2 and TRBJ1-1, is EAGVAQSPRYKIIEKRQSVAFWCNPISGHATLYWYQQILGQGPKLLIQFQNNGVVDDSQLPKDRFSAERLKGVDSTLKIQPAKLEDSAVYLCASSSGTGFTEAFFGQGTRLTVV.

This CDR3 is CASSLGIEGTQYF. The CDR3 nucleotides read TGTGCCAGCAGTTTAGGTATCGAGGGTACGCAGTATTTT. V gene TRBV28 combines with J gene TRBJ2-3; possible D gene TRBD2, 5 bases. V shed 2 bases and J shed 8 bases, with 11 bases lying between them. Germline V lookup: CDR1 MDHEN, CDR2 SYDVKM. CDR3 length: 13 residues.

The V gene is TRBV28, the J gene TRBJ2-3; a possible D gene is TRBD2 (6 bases). Trimming took 7 bases from V and 11 from J, leaving 13 bases between them. CDR1 and CDR2 (germline): MDHEN, SYDVKM. This CDR3 spans 11 amino acids. CDR3 protein: CASMAGLKQYF. The CDR3 bases are TGTGCCAGCATGGCGGGACTCAAGCAGTATTTT.

V usage is TRBV5-1 and J usage is TRBJ2-1, with 12 bases identical to TRBD2. Germline loops: CDR1 SGHRS, CDR2 YFSETQ. V trimming: 7 bases; J trimming: 5 bases; junction bases outside the gene matches: 10. The CDR3 extends over 16 amino acids. The CDR3 reads CASYREPSGRDNEQFF. The CDR3 region has the DNA TGCGCCAGCTATAGGGAGCCTAGCGGGAGGGACAATGAGCAGTTCTTC.

As regards this clone: The sample has other DNA sequences that encode this CDR3 too. This chain uses TRBV7-8 with TRBJ1-1; the D gene is possibly TRBD1 (5 bases). The CDR3 sequence is 14 residues long. Trimming removed 1 base at V and 2 bases at J, with 8 bases between. CDR1 is SGHVS and CDR2 is FQNEAQ in the germline V gene. CDR3 amino acids: CASSLVRGNTEAFF. The CDR3 coding sequence is TGTGCCAGCAGCTTAGTTCGGGGCAACACTGAAGCTTTCTTT.

J is TRBJ2-5 and V is TRBV29-1; tentative D call: TRBD2 (7 bases). With the DNA end fitting TRBJ2-7 better, the J assignment may be wrong. CDR3 length equals 11 residues. Germline CDR1 SQVTM, CDR2 ANQGSEA. CDR3 DNA: TGCAGCGTTAGGGGGGGCTCCGAGCAGTACTTC. Protein: CSVRGGSEQYF.

The chain couples TRBV7-3 to TRBJ2-7; unclear D gene. V dropped 5 bases and J dropped 11 bases, with 16 bases sitting between them. CDR3 length equals 12 residues. Germline CDR1 reads SGHTA; CDR2 reads FQGTGA. The CDR3 DNA reads TGTGCCAGCAGCAACTCCGGGCCGCTAAAGTACTTC. Translating gives CASSNSGPLKYF.

Worth noting for this clone: The same CDR3 arises from other DNA sequences in this sample as well. The rearrangement joins TRBV7-9 to TRBJ1-3; D gene uncertain. This CDR3 spans 14 amino acids. Germline assignment: CDR1 SEHNR and CDR2 FQNEAQ (reference sequence). V lost 5 bases and J lost 0, with 8 bases in between. This CDR3 reads CASSLQGSGNTIYF. As DNA, the CDR3 is TGTGCCAGCAGCCTACAAGGCTCTGGAAACACCATATATTTT.

In regard to this clone: Different DNA sequences within this sample yield the same CDR3. V and J are TRBV9 and TRBJ1-1; D gene uncertain. CDR1 is SGDLS and CDR2 is YYNGEE in the germline V gene. Trimming removed 0 bases from V and 3 bases from J, with 6 bases in between. The CDR3 extends over 13 amino acids. CDR3 amino acids: CASSVAGYTEAFF. DNA for the CDR3: TGTGCCAGCAGCGTAGCTGGGTACACTGAAGCTTTCTTT.

This clone has only a few counts. This chain connects TRBV12-5 to TRBJ1-1; 10 bases line up with TRBD1. The germline CDR1 and CDR2 sequences are LGHNT and FRNRAP. This CDR3 contains 14 residues. After removal of 4 bases from V and 4 bases from J, the junction contained 3 bases not matched to a gene. CDR3 in amino acids: CASGSRTGGTEAFF. DNA for the CDR3: TGTGCTAGTGGTTCCCGGACAGGGGGCACTGAAGCTTTCTTT. Variable domain in full (rest from reference TRBV12-5 and TRBJ1-1): DARVTQTPRHKVTEMGQEVTMRCQPILGHNTVFWYRQTMMQGLELLAYFRNRAPLDDSGMPKDRFSAEMPDATLATLKIQPSEPRDSAVYFCASGSRTGGTEAFFGQGTRLTVV.

This chain connects TRBV7-2 to TRBJ2-3; TRBD2 is a possible D gene (5 bases). Germline V gene data show CDR1 as SGHTA and CDR2 as FQGNSA. The V end was cut by 3 bases, the J end by 3 bases, with 13 bases between. This CDR3 has 15 amino acids. The chain's CDR3 is CASSFVGVGTDTQYF. The DNA of the CDR3 is TGTGCCAGCAGCTTTGTGGGAGTAGGTACAGATACGCAGTATTTT. Filled out from reference TRBV7-2 and TRBJ2-3, the complete variable domain reads GAGVSQSPSNKVTEKGKDVELRCDPISGHTALYWYRQSLGQGLEFLIYFQGNSAPDKSGLPSDRFSAERTGGSVSTLTIQRTQQEDSAVYLCASSFVGVGTDTQYFGPGTRLTVL.

This clone has just a few counts. Within the sample, other DNA sequences also encode this same CDR3. This rearrangement joins TRBV7-9 to TRBJ1-1, with TRBD1 matching 7 bases. V lost 6 bases, J lost 2 bases, and 6 bases stayed unmatched. The germline V gene has CDR1 SEHNR and CDR2 FQNEAQ (reference sequence). The CDR3 covers 14 residues. The CDR3 is CASSIDRVNTEAFF. In DNA form, the CDR3 reads TGTGCCAGCAGTATTGACAGGGTAAACACTGAAGCTTTCTTT.

This clone was counted only a few times. Other DNA variants within this sample encode the same CDR3. The genes are TRBV7-9 and TRBJ1-1; TRBD1 is a possible D gene (6 bases). Trimming removed 2 bases at V and 6 bases at J, with 10 bases between. The CDR3 contains 13 residues. Germline V gene lookup returns CDR1 SEHNR and CDR2 FQNEAQ (reference sequence). This chain's CDR3 is CASSLTGSAEAFF. The CDR3 coding sequence is TGTGCCAGCAGCTTAACAGGGTCCGCTGAAGCTTTCTTT.

This clone showed up just a few times. The chain uses TRBV18 and TRBJ1-2, with D tentatively TRBD1 (6 bases). V was pared by 6 bases and J by 8 bases, with 25 bases between. The CDR3 is made up of 16 amino acids. The germline CDR1 and CDR2 sequences are KGHSH and LQKENI. CDR3: CASSSDQGQLTGGYTF. In nucleotides, the CDR3 is TGTGCCAGCTCGTCCGACCAGGGACAACTCACAGGGGGCTACACCTTC.

This chain joins TRBV7-9 and TRBJ2-1; unclear D gene. Looked up from germline, CDR1 is SEHNR and CDR2 is FQNEAQ (reference sequence). The CDR3 is 12 amino acids. Trimming cost V 3 bases and J 9 bases, with 9 bases left between them. CDR3 nucleotides: TGTGCCAGCAGCTTTCCGGGTGGTGAGCAGTTCTTC. Translation gives CASSFPGGEQFF.

Many counts were recorded for this clone. The rearrangement uses TRBV11-1 and TRBJ2-7; D perhaps matches TRBD2 (5 bases). The length of the CDR3 is 15 residues. Germline V gene data show CDR1 as SGHAT and CDR2 as FQDESV (reference sequence). Trimming stripped 3 bases from V and 0 bases from J, with 12 bases between. Written as DNA, the CDR3 is TGTGCCAGCAGCTTTATGGAGGCGAGCTCCTACGAGCAGTACTTC. This translates into CASSFMEASSYEQYF.